The 20 T cell receptor beta chains given below trace back to one sample, sequenced in a study of shared clonotypes between healthy human individuals. Repertoires were generated with immunoSEQ multiplex PCR, while TCRdb's copy carries only in-frame clones and drops some. Of 600,000 to 800,000 clones listed, about two thirds are singletons. The sequenced sample was memory CD4+ T cells sorted from blood. The sample's subset: CD45RA-negative fraction. These receptors were taken from a woman in her twenties or thirties in good health.

This chain uses TRBV27 with TRBJ2-7, with no clear D. The germline V and J ends were trimmed by 5 bases and 3 bases, with 11 bases remaining between them. Germline V gene lookup returns CDR1 MNHEY and CDR2 SMNVEV (reference sequence). This CDR3 is built from 13 residues. CDR3 in amino acids: CASSRTGDYEQYF. CDR3 DNA: TGTGCCAGCAGTCGCACGGGCGACTACGAGCAGTACTTC.

J is TRBJ2-1 and V is TRBV6-5; D unclear. The length of the CDR3 is 13 residues. The V and J ends lost 5 bases and 6 bases respectively, with 11 bases between them. Germline-derived CDR1 and CDR2 are MNHEY and SVGAGI. CDR3 nucleotide sequence: TGTGCCAGCAGTCCCGGGCCTCCCAATGAGCAGTTCTTC. Protein sequence: CASSPGPPNEQFF.

The rearrangement joins TRBV2 to TRBJ2-7; 11 nucleotides line up with TRBD2. J lost 6 bases, V lost 5 bases, and 9 bases had no gene match. Germline CDR1 SNHLY, CDR2 FYNNEI. There are 15 residues in the CDR3. The CDR3, as DNA: TGTGCCAGCAGTAAACTAGCGGGAGTTAGAGCCGAGCAGTACTTC. It yields the protein CASSKLAGVRAEQYF.

This clone was found once. The chain is built from TRBV7-2 and TRBJ2-7; 14 bases are shared with TRBD2. This CDR3 comprises 15 residues. V shed 5 bases, J shed 6 bases, and the junction held 6 bases outside the gene matches. Germline CDR1 SGHTA, CDR2 FQGNSA. CDR3 nucleotides: TGTGCCAGCAGCCCCCGACTAGCGGGAGGGCGCGAGCAGTACTTC. Residues: CASSPRLAGGREQYF.

The chain carries TRBV5-1 and TRBJ1-2; D is ambiguous. The CDR3 covers 13 residues. V shed 0 bases and J shed 6 bases, with 9 bases lying between them. In germline, CDR1 is SGHRS, CDR2 YFSETQ. CDR3 coding DNA: TGCGCCAGCAGCTTGGACGCAAAGCATGGCTACACCTTC. As protein: CASSLDAKHGYTF. Looking up the rest from reference TRBV5-1 and TRBJ1-2 gives the full variable domain: KAGVTQTPRYLIKTRGQQVTLSCSPISGHRSVSWYQQTPGQGLQFLFEYFSETQRNKGNFPGRFSGRQFSNSRSEMNVSTLELGDSALYLCASSLDAKHGYTFGSGTRLTVV.

The V gene is TRBV27, the J gene TRBJ2-2; D assignment may be TRBD1 or TRBD2 (5 bases each). CDR3 length: 14 residues. V was trimmed by 6 bases and J by 5 bases, leaving 13 bases between them. The germline V gene has CDR1 MNHEY and CDR2 SMNVEV (reference sequence). The CDR3 DNA follows: TGTGCCAGCAGAGAGGGGCGAATGACCGGGGAGCTGTTTTTT. This encodes CASREGRMTGELFF.

The chain joins TRBV7-2 to TRBJ2-5; D remains unclear. V was shortened by 3 bases and J by 2 bases, with 7 bases between the two germline ends. CDR1 and CDR2 (germline): SGHTA, FQGNSA. CDR3 size: 13 residues. The CDR3 region is CASSLSAQETQYF. Written as DNA, the CDR3 is TGTGCCAGCAGCTTGAGCGCACAAGAGACCCAGTACTTC.

The chain has TRBV28 and TRBJ2-7; D perhaps matches TRBD1 (5 bases). This CDR3 spans 12 amino acids. Germline V gene lookup returns CDR1 MDHEN and CDR2 SYDVKM. The V gene lost 8 bases and the J gene lost 2 bases, with 10 bases spanning the gap. CDR3 sequence reads: CASQTATYEQYF. CDR3 coding DNA: TGTGCCAGCCAGACAGCAACCTACGAGCAGTACTTC.

The chain carries TRBV6-6 and TRBJ2-5; 11 bases are shared with TRBD2. Germline lookup yields CDR1 MNHNY and CDR2 SVGAGI (reference sequence). With V trimmed by 10 bases and J by 4 bases, 11 bases remained unmatched. This CDR3 has 15 residues. Written as DNA, the CDR3 is TGTGCCACCAAGTTAACTAGCGGGAGATCAGAGACCCAGTACTTC. This gives the protein CATKLTSGRSETQYF.

The chain has TRBV6-5 and TRBJ2-1, with D hard to call. Trimming left V 2 bases short and J 3 bases short, with 11 bases between. This CDR3 region has 15 residues. CDR1 and CDR2 (germline): MNHEY, SVGAGI. The CDR3 spells CASSYTASLYNEQFF. CDR3 sequence (DNA): TGTGCCAGCAGTTACACGGCCTCACTCTACAATGAGCAGTTCTTC.

The chain links TRBV7-2 to TRBJ2-7; D is ambiguous. V was shortened by 4 bases and J by 10 bases, with 14 bases between the two germline ends. This CDR3 has 12 residues. From germline, CDR1 is SGHTA and CDR2 FQGNSA. CDR3 in DNA: TGTGCCAGCAGCTCTTCGAGCGTTACTCAGTACTTC. Protein: CASSSSSVTQYF.

As regards this clone: The same CDR3 also results from other DNA sequences found in this sample. The J gene is TRBJ1-2, the V gene TRBV7-9, with D maybe TRBD1 (5 bases). This CDR3 contains 13 residues. Trimming stripped 3 bases from V and 1 base from J, with 6 bases between. Germline V gives CDR1 SEHNR, CDR2 FQNEAQ (reference sequence). This chain's CDR3 is CASSFDSNYGYTF. The CDR3 nucleotides are TGTGCCAGCAGCTTCGACAGTAACTATGGCTACACCTTC. Using reference TRBV7-9 and TRBJ1-2 for the parts outside the CDR3, the full variable domain is DTGVSQNPRHKITKRGQNVTFRCDPISEHNRLYWYRQTLGQGPEFLTYFQNEAQLEKSRLLSDRFSAERPKGSFSTLEIQRTEQGDSAMYLCASSFDSNYGYTFGSGTRLTVV.

This clone came up a few times. The CDR3 protein is CASSPGTGNPGANVLTF. The CDR3 nucleotides are TGTGCCAGCAGCCCCGGGACAGGGAACCCTGGGGCCAACGTCCTGACTTTC. V usage is TRBV5-4 and J usage is TRBJ2-6, with TRBD1 matching 9 bases. In germline, CDR1 is SGHNT, CDR2 YYREEE (reference sequence). CDR3 size: 17 residues. Trimming cost V 4 bases and J 2 bases; bases outside gene matches: 7.

The chain carries TRBV11-2 and TRBJ2-3; the D gene is possibly TRBD1 (6 bases). The V and J ends lost 7 bases and 8 bases respectively, with 19 bases between them. The CDR3 covers 14 residues. Per the germline V gene, CDR1 is SGHAT and CDR2 is FQNNGV. CDR3 amino acids: CASNADHLGATQYF. As DNA, the CDR3 is TGTGCCAGCAACGCCGATCATTTGGGGGCTACGCAGTATTTT.

For this clone: Other DNA sequences in the sample encode the same CDR3. The rearrangement links TRBV5-1 to TRBJ2-7, with D tentatively TRBD1 (7 bases). This CDR3 contains 14 residues. CDR1 is SGHRS and CDR2 is YFSETQ in the germline V gene. With 0 bases removed from V and 3 bases from J, the gap between germline ends came to 10 bases. The CDR3 sequence: CASSLAQGGYEQYF. The CDR3 DNA reads as TGCGCCAGCAGCTTGGCGCAGGGGGGCTACGAGCAGTACTTC.

Worth noting for this clone: Distinct nucleotide sequences in the sample also encode this CDR3. The rearrangement uses TRBV9 and TRBJ2-1, with TRBD2 identical over 9 bases. CDR3 length equals 15 residues. The germline V gene encodes CDR1 SGDLS and CDR2 YYNGEE. V shed 0 bases, J shed 3 bases, and the junction held 1 base outside the gene matches. As DNA, the CDR3 is TGTGCCAGCAGCGTAGCTAGCGGGAACTACAATGAGCAGTTCTTC. Protein: CASSVASGNYNEQFF.

The chain recombines TRBV5-1 with TRBJ1-1; the D gene is possibly TRBD1 (5 bases). Trimming took off 0 bases at V and 3 bases at J, with 12 bases between the two ends. This CDR3 is 15 amino acids long. In germline, CDR1 is SGHRS, CDR2 YFSETQ. The CDR3 spells CASSLVSGADTEAFF. As DNA, the CDR3 is TGCGCCAGCAGCTTGGTTTCCGGGGCGGACACTGAAGCTTTCTTT.

The rearrangement uses TRBV28 and TRBJ1-2, with D possibly being TRBD1 (5 bases). Germline lookup yields CDR1 MDHEN and CDR2 SYDVKM. V dropped 2 bases and J dropped 7 bases, with 17 bases sitting between them. The length of the CDR3 is 15 residues. The CDR3 nucleotides are TGTGCCAGCAGTTTAAGTTGGGGGGTTTCCGCTGGCTACACCTTC. Translated: CASSLSWGVSAGYTF.

The chain combines TRBV5-1 with TRBJ1-2, with 8 bases identical to TRBD1. Germline CDR1 is SGHRS and CDR2 is YFSETQ. The CDR3 extends over 18 amino acids. The junction had 11 bases not matched to a gene; V was cut back by 0 bases and J by 1 base. The CDR3 protein is CASSLGGQEKRFNYGYTF. Here the CDR3 DNA reads TGCGCCAGCAGCTTGGGGGGACAGGAAAAGAGGTTTAACTATGGCTACACCTTC.

The DNA of the CDR3 is TGTGCCACCAGCAGAGGGCTAGCGGGCCGAAGGTACAATGAGCAGTTCTTC. Translation gives CATSRGLAGRRYNEQFF. The chain joins TRBV15 to TRBJ2-1; 8 nucleotides agree with TRBD2. Trimming at V came to 1 base and at J to 4 bases, leaving 9 bases not matched to a gene. Per germline, CDR1 LNHNV and CDR2 YYDKDF (reference sequence). This CDR3 comprises 17 residues.